This T cell receptor (beta chain) was captured by sequencing in a study of shared clonotypes between healthy human individuals. The CDR3 is 15 amino acids. Germline assignment: CDR1 SGHTA and CDR2 FQGNSA. V trimming: 6 bases; J trimming: 10 bases; junction bases outside the gene matches: 15. General study results and limits: It was only blood that was sampled, and tissue repertoires likely differ.

This clone was seen only once. The antigen is undetermined. Libraries were prepared by immunoSEQ multiplex PCR; TCRdb keeps only in-frame clonotypes and omits some of them. The sample comprises more than 1 million clones, around 78% of which are singletons, and approximately 0.56% rests with the top ten. The specimen sequenced was memory CD4+ T cells from PBMCs. Subset in this sample: CD45RA-negative fraction. This clonotype was sampled from a man younger than 35 in good health. Some clones in this sample may be carry-over from other donors' samples. The chain recombines TRBV7-2 with TRBJ2-1; 7 bases match TRBD2. This chain's CDR3 is CASSHTRAGVGEQFF. The CDR3 coding sequence is TGTGCCAGCAGTCATACTCGGGCGGGAGTGGGGGAGCAGTTCTTC.